The following is a TCR beta chain sequence with its context. The data belong to a study of shared clonotypes between healthy human individuals. The table came from immunoSEQ multiplex PCR; TCRdb's copy has only in-frame clones and leaves some out. The table has about 1 million clones, about 75% seen once; the top ten hold approximately 1.5%. CDR1 and CDR2 (germline): KGHSH, LQKENI. Trimming took 0 bases from V and 13 from J, leaving 22 bases between them. The CDR3 runs to 15 residues. Sequencing was performed on memory CD4+ T cells sorted from blood. Subset meaning: CD45RA-negative fraction. The J gene is TRBJ2-7, the V gene TRBV18, with D unresolved. This sequence was found in a man between 18 and 29 years old in good health. The DNA for the CDR3 is TGTGCCAGCTCACCACCTTTAGGAGAAGCAGCTGTCTCCTACTTC. Translation: CASSPPLGEAAVSYF.